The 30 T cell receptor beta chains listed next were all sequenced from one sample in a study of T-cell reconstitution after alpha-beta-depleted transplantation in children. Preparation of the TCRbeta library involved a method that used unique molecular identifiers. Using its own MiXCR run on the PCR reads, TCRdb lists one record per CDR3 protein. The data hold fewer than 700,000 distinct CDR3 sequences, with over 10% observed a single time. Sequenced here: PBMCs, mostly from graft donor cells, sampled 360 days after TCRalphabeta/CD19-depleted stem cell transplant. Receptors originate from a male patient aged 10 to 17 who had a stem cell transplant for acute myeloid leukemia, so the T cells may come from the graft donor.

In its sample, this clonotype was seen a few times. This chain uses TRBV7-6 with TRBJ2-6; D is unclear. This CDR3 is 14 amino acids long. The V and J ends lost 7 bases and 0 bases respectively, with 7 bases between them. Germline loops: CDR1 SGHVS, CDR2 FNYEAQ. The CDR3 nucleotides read TGTGCCAGCACTAGTGTCTCTGGGGCCAACGTCCTGACTTTC. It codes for CASTSVSGANVLTF.

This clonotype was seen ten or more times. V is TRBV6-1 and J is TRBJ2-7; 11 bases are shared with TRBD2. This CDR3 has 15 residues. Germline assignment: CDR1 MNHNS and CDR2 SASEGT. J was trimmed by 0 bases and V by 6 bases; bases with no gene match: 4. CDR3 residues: CASRLGLAASYEQYF. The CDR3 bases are TGTGCCAGCAGACTGGGACTAGCGGCCTCCTACGAGCAGTACTTC.

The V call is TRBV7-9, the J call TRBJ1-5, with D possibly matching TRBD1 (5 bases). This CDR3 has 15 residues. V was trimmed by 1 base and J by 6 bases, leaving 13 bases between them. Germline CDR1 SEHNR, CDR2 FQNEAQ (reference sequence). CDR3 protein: CASSLGAGLGQPQHF. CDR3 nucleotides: TGTGCCAGCAGCTTAGGCGCAGGGCTCGGTCAGCCCCAGCATTTT.

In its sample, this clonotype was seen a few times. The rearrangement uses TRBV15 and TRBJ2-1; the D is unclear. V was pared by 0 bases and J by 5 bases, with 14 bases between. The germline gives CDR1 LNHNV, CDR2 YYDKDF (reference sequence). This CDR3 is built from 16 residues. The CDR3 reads CATSRDYRTPDNEQFF. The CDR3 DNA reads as TGTGCCACCAGCAGAGATTACAGAACACCTGACAATGAGCAGTTCTTC.

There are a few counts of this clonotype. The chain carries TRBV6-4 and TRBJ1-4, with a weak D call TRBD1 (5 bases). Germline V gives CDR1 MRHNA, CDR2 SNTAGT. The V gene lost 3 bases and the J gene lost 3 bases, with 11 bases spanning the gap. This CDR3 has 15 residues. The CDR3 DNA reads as TGTGCCAGCAGTGAAGTTCCGGGACCTAATGAAAAACTGTTTTTT. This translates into CASSEVPGPNEKLFF.

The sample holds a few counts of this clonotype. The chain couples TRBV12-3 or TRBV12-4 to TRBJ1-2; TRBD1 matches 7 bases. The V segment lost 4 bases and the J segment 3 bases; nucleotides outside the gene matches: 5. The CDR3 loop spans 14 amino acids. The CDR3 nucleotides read TGTGCCAGCAGTTCCTACAGGGGTTACTATGGCTACACCTTC. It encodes CASSSYRGYYGYTF.

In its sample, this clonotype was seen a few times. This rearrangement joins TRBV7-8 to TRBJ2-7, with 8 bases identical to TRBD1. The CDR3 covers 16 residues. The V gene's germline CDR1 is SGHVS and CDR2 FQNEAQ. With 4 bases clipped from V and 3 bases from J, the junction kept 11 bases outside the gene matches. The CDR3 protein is CASSSVPGQGFYEQYF. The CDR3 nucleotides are TGTGCCAGCAGCTCCGTACCTGGACAGGGTTTCTACGAGCAGTACTTC.

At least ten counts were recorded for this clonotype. The CDR3 spells CASSPLAGEGYEQYF. The CDR3 DNA follows: TGTGCCAGCAGCCCACTAGCGGGAGAGGGCTACGAGCAGTACTTC. The chain employs TRBV4-2 and TRBJ2-7; 11 bases align to TRBD2. CDR1 is LGHNA and CDR2 is YNFKEQ in the germline V gene. This CDR3 is 15 amino acids long. Unmatched junction bases numbered 5, after V lost 4 bases and J lost 3 bases.

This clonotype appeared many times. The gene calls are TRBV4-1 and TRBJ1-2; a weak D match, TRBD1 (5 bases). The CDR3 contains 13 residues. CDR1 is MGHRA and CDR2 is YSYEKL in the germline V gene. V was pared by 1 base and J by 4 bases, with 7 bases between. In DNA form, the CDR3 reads TGCGCCAGCAGCCAAGGGGGGAGCTATGGCTACACCTTC. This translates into CASSQGGSYGYTF.

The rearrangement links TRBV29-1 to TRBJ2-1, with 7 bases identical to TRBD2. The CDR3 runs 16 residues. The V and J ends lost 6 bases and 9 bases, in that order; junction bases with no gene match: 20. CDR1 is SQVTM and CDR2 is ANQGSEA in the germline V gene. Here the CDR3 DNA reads TGCAGCGTCGCCATGATTTTCGGGGGAGGGCCAGGTGAGCAGTTCTTC. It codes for CSVAMIFGGGPGEQFF.

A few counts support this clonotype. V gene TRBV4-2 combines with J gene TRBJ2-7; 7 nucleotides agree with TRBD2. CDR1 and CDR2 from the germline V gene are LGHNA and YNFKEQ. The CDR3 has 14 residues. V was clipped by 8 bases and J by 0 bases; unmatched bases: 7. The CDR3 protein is CASGGEGPSYEQYF. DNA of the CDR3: TGTGCCAGCGGGGGGGAGGGACCCTCCTACGAGCAGTACTTC.

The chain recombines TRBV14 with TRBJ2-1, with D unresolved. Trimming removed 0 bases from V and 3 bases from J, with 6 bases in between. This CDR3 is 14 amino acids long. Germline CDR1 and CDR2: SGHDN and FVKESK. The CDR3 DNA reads TGTGCCAGCAGCCAAGATGGAGTCTACAATGAGCAGTTCTTC. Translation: CASSQDGVYNEQFF.

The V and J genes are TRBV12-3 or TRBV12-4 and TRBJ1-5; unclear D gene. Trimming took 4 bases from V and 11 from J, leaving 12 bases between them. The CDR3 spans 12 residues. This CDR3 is CASSSLVQSQHF. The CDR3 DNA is TGTGCCAGCAGTTCCCTGGTACAATCCCAGCATTTT.

As DNA, the CDR3 is TGTGCCAGCAGCCCACGGACTAGCGGCCCCGTCGGGCCTGGGGCCAACGTCCTGACTTTC. This encodes CASSPRTSGPVGPGANVLTF. The V gene is TRBV11-2, the J gene TRBJ2-6; 10 nucleotides align to TRBD2. V lost 5 bases and J lost 2; bases outside the gene matches: 15. CDR3 length: 20 residues. Germline values: CDR1 SGHAT, CDR2 FQNNGV. Using reference TRBV11-2 and TRBJ2-6 for the parts outside the CDR3, the full variable domain is EAGVAQSPRYKIIEKRQSVAFWCNPISGHATLYWYQQILGQGPKLLIQFQNNGVVDDSQLPKDRFSAERLKGVDSTLKIQPAKLEDSAVYLCASSPRTSGPVGPGANVLTFGAGSRLTVL.

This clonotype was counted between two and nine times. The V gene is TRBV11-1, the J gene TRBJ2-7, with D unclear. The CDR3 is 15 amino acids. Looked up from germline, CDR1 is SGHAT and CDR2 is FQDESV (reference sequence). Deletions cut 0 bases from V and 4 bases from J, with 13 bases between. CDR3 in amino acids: CASSLARGIRYEQYF. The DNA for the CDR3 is TGTGCCAGCAGCTTAGCACGCGGAATCCGTTACGAGCAGTACTTC.

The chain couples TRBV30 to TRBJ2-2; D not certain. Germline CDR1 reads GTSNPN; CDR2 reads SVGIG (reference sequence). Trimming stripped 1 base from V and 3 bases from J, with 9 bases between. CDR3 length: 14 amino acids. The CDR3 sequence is CAWSGLLYTGELFF. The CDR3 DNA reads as TGTGCCTGGAGTGGGCTACTCTACACCGGGGAGCTGTTTTTT.

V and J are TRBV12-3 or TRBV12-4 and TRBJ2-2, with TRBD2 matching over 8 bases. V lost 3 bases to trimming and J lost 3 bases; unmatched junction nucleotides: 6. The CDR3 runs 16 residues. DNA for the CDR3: TGTGCCAGCAGTTTTTGGCGGGGGGTAGACACCGGGGAGCTGTTTTTT. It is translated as CASSFWRGVDTGELFF.

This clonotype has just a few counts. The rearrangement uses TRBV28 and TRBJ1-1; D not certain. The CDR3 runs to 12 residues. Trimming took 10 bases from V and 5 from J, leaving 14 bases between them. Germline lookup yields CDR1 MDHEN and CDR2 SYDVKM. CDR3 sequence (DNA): TGTGCCATTAGAGTGGGTCTTACTGAAGCTTTCTTT. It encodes CAIRVGLTEAFF.

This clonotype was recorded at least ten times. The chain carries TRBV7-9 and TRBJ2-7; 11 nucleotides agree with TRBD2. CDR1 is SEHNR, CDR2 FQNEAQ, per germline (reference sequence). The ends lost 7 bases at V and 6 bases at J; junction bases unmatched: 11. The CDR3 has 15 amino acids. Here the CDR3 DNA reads TGTGCCAGCACTCCTTTAGCGGGAGGGCCCTCCGAGCAGTACTTC. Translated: CASTPLAGGPSEQYF.

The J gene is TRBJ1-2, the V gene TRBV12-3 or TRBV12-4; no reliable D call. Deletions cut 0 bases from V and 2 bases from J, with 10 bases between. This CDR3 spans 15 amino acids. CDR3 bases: TGTGCCAGCAGTTTAGCGCAGAGTTCCAACTATGGCTACACCTTC. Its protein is CASSLAQSSNYGYTF.

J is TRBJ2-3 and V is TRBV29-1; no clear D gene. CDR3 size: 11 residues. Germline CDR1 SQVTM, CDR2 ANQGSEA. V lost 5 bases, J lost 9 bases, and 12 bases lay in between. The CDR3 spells CSVLGVVTQYF. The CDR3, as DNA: TGCAGCGTTCTTGGGGTCGTGACGCAGTATTTT.

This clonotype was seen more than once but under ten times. CDR3 nucleotides: TGTGCCAGCAAGAGGGGGACAGGGAGGGTGGAGACCCAGTACTTC. Its translation is CASKRGTGRVETQYF. This chain joins TRBV28 and TRBJ2-5; the match to TRBD1 covers 9 bases. The CDR3 consists of 15 residues. J lost 5 bases, V lost 7 bases, and 11 bases had no gene match. The germline gives CDR1 MDHEN, CDR2 SYDVKM.

The CDR3 sequence: CASSRSARDGWGTDTQYF. The CDR3 bases are TGTGCCAGCAGCCGTAGCGCGAGGGATGGTTGGGGCACAGATACGCAGTATTTT. The chain carries TRBV7-2 and TRBJ2-3; possible D gene TRBD2, 5 bases. V lost 5 bases and J lost 1, with 22 bases in between. The germline V gene encodes CDR1 SGHTA and CDR2 FQGNSA. The CDR3 totals 18 residues.

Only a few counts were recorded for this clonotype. Here the CDR3 DNA reads TGTGCCAGCAGCTCCGGACAGCACAATCAGCCCCAGCATTTT. Translation gives CASSSGQHNQPQHF. The J gene is TRBJ1-5, the V gene TRBV27; perhaps TRBD1 as D (6 bases). CDR1 and CDR2 from the germline V gene are MNHEY and SMNVEV (reference sequence). The CDR3 runs to 14 residues. The germline V and J ends were trimmed by 6 bases and 3 bases, with 12 bases remaining between them.

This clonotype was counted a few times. The CDR3 region has the DNA TGTGCCAGCAGTTTAGTTTCAAATTACAATGAGCAGTTCTTC. The encoded protein is CASSLVSNYNEQFF. The genes are TRBV12-3 or TRBV12-4 and TRBJ2-1, with unresolved D. The CDR3 length is 14 residues. V lost 1 base and J lost 4, with 8 bases in between.

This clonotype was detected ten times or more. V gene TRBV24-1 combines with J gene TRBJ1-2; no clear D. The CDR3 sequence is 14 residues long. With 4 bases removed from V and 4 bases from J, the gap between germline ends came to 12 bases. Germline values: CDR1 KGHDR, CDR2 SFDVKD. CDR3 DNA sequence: TGTGCCACCAGTGACGTCGGGAGTAGCTATGGCTACACCTTC. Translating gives CATSDVGSSYGYTF.

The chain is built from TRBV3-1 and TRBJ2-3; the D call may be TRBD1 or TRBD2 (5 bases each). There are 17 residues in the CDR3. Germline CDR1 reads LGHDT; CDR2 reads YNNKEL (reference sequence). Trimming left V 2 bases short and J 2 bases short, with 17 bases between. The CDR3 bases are TGTGCCAGCAGCCAACCCCCGGGACGGGTTAACACAGATACGCAGTATTTT. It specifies CASSQPPGRVNTDTQYF.

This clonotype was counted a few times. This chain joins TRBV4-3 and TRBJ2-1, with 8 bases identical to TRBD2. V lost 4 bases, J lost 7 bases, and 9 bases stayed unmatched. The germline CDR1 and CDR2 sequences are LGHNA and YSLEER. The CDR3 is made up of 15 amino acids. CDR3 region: CASSRRREEWNEQFF. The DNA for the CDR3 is TGCGCCAGCAGCCGTAGGCGGGAGGAATGGAATGAGCAGTTCTTC.

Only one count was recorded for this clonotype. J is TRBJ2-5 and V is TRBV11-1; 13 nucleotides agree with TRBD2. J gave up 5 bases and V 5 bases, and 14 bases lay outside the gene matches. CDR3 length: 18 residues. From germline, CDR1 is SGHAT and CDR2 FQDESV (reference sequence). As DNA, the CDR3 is TGTGCCAGCAGCACTAGGAGGGGACTAGCGGGATCGGGGGAGACCCAGTACTTC. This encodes CASSTRRGLAGSGETQYF.

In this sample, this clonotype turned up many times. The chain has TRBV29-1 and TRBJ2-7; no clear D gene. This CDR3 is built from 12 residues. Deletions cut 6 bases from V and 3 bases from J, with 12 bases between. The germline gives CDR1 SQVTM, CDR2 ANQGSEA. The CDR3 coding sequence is TGCAGCGTGGGATTGGACGGCTACGAGCAGTACTTC. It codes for CSVGLDGYEQYF.